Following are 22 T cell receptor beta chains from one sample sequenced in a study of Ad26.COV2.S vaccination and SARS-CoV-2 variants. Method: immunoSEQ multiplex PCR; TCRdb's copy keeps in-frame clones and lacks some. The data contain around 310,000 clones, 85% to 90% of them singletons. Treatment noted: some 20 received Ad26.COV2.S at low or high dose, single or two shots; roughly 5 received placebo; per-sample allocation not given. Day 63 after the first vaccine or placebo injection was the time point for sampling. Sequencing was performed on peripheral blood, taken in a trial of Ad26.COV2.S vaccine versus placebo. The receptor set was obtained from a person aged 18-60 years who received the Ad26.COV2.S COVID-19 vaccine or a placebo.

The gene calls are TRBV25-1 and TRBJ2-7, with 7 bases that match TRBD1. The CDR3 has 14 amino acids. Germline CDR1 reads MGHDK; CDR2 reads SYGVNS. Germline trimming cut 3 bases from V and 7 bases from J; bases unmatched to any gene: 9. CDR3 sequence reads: CASSDHRGILEQYF. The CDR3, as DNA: TGTGCCAGCAGTGATCACAGGGGCATATTGGAGCAGTACTTC.

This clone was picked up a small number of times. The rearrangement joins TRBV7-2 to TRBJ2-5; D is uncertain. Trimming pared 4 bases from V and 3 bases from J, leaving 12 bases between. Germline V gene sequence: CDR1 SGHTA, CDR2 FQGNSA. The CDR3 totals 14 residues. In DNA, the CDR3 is TGTGCCAGCAGCTCAAAGAAAGGAAAAGAGACCCAGTACTTC. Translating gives CASSSKKGKETQYF.

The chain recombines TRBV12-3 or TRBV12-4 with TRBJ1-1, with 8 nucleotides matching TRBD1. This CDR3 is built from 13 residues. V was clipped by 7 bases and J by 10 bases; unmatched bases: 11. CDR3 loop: CASTGTGPRGAFF. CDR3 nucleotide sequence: TGTGCCAGCACGGGGACAGGTCCCCGGGGAGCTTTCTTT.

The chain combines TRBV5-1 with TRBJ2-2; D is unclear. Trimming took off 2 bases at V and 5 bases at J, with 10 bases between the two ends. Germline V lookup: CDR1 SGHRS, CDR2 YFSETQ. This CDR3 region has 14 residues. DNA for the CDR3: TGCGCCAGCAGCTTCAGGACGGTTACCGGGGAGCTGTTTTTT. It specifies CASSFRTVTGELFF.

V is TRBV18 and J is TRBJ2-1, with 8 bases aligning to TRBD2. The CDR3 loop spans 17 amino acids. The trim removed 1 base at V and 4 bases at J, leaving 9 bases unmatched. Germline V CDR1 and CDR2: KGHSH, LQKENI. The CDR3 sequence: CASSPLVASGPYNEQFF. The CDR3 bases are TGTGCCAGCTCACCACTGGTCGCTAGCGGGCCATACAATGAGCAGTTCTTC. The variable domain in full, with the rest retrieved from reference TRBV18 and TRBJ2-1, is NAGVMQNPRHLVRRRGQEARLRCSPMKGHSHVYWYRQLPEEGLKFMVYLQKENIIDESGMPKERFSAEFPKEGPSILRIQQVVRGDSAAYFCASSPLVASGPYNEQFFGPGTRLTVL.

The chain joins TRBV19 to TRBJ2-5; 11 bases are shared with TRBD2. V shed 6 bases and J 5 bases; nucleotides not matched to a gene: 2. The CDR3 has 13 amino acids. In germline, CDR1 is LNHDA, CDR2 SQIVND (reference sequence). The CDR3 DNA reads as TGTGCCAGTAGCCGACTAGCGGGGGAGACCCAGTACTTC. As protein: CASSRLAGETQYF.

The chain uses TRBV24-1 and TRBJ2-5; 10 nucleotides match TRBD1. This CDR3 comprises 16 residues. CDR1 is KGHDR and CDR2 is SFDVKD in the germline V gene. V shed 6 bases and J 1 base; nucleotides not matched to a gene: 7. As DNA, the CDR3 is TGTGCCACCAGTAATGGGGGACAGGGGATCCAAGAGACCCAGTACTTC. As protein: CATSNGGQGIQETQYF.

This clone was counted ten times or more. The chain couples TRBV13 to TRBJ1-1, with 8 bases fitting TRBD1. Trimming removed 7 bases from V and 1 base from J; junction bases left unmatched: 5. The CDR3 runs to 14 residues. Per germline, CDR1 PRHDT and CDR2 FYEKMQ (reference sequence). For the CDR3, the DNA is TGTGCCAGCAAACTGACAGGGGAGAACACTGAAGCTTTCTTT. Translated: CASKLTGENTEAFF.

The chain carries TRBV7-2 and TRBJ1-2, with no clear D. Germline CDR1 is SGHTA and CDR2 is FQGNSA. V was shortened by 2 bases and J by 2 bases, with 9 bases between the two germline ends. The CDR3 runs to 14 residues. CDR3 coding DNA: TGTGCCAGCAGCTTATTCAACGCCAACTATGGCTACACCTTC. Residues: CASSLFNANYGYTF.

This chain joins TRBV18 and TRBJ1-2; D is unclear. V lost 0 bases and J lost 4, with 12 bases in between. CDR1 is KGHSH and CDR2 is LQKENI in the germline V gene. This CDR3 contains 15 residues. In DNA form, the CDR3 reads TGTGCCAGCTCACCACCAAGGGCCCCAGGCTATGGCTACACCTTC. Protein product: CASSPPRAPGYGYTF.

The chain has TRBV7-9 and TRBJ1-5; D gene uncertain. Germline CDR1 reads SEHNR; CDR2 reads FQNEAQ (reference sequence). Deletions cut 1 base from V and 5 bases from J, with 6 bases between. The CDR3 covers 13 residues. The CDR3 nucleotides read TGTGCCAGCAGCTTAGGAAGGTATCAGCCCCAGCATTTT. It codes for CASSLGRYQPQHF.

CDR3 sequence: CASSQGLSRTF. The CDR3 region has the DNA TGTGCCAGCAGCCAGGGATTAAGTCGCACCTTC. J is TRBJ1-2 and V is TRBV4-2; D is ambiguous. Per germline, CDR1 LGHNA and CDR2 YNFKEQ. CDR3 length: 11 amino acids. The V end was cut by 3 bases, the J end by 13 bases, with 12 bases between.

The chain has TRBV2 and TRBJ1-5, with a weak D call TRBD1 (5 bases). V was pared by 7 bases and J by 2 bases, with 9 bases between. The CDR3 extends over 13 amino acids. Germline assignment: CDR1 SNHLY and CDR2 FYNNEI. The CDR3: CASNGGGNQPQHF. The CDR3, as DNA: TGTGCCAGCAATGGGGGTGGCAATCAGCCCCAGCATTTT.

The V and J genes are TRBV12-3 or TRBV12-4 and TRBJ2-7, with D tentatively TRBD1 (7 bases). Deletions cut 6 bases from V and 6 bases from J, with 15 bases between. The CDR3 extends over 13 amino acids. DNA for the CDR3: TGTGCCAGCAGGGAGGGGGCGAGTTCCGAGCAGTACTTC. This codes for CASREGASSEQYF.

The CDR3 sequence: CASSFRQGNTEAFF. For the CDR3, the DNA is TGCGCCAGCAGCTTCAGACAGGGGAACACTGAAGCTTTCTTT. The chain carries TRBV5-1 and TRBJ1-1, with 7 bases fitting TRBD1. In germline, CDR1 is SGHRS, CDR2 YFSETQ. V shed 2 bases and J 1 base; nucleotides not matched to a gene: 2. The CDR3 covers 14 residues. The full variable domain, completed using reference TRBV5-1 and TRBJ1-1, is KAGVTQTPRYLIKTRGQQVTLSCSPISGHRSVSWYQQTPGQGLQFLFEYFSETQRNKGNFPGRFSGRQFSNSRSEMNVSTLELGDSALYLCASSFRQGNTEAFFGQGTRLTVV.

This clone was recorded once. CDR3 protein: CASSLTTALGETQYF. The CDR3, as DNA: TGTGCCAGCAGCCTAACGACCGCTTTGGGAGAGACCCAGTACTTC. This rearrangement joins TRBV7-9 to TRBJ2-5; D is undetermined. CDR1 is SEHNR, CDR2 FQNEAQ, per germline (reference sequence). The CDR3 contains 15 residues. V was clipped by 5 bases and J by 4 bases, with 17 bases between them.

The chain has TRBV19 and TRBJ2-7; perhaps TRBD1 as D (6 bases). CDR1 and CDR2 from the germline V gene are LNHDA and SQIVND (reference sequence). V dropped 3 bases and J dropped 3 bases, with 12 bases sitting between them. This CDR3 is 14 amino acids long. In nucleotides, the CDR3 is TGTGCCAGTAGTATTCGGCACAGGGTCTACGAGCAGTACTTC. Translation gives CASSIRHRVYEQYF.

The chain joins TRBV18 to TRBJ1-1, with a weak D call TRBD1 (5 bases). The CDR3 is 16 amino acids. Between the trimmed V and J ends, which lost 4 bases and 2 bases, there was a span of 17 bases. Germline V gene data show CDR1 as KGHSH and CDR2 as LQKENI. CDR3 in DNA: TGTGCCAGCTCACGTGGGGCAGGGACTCAAAACACTGAAGCTTTCTTT. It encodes CASSRGAGTQNTEAFF.

CDR3 residues: CASSQDRRGPVETQYF. For the CDR3, the DNA is TGCGCCAGCAGCCAAGACCGAAGAGGGCCGGTTGAGACCCAGTACTTC. The V call is TRBV4-1, the J call TRBJ2-5, with D perhaps TRBD2 (5 bases). Germline loops: CDR1 MGHRA, CDR2 YSYEKL. The length of the CDR3 is 16 residues. V gave up 0 bases and J gave up 5 bases, with 16 bases separating them.

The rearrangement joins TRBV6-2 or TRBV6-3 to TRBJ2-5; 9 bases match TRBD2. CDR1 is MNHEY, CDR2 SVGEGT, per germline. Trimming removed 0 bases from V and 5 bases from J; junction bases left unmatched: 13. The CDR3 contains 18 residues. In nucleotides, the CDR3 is TGTGCCAGCAGTTACTCGATAGGCGGGAGGGCCGAGAGGGAGACCCAGTACTTC. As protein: CASSYSIGGRAERETQYF.

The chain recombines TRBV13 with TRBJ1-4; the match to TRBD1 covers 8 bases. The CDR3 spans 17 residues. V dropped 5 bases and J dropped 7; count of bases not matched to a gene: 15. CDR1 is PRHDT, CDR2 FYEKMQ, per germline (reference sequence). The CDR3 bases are TGTGCCAGCAGCGGACAGGGCTTTTATAATCGTGGTGAAAAACTGTTTTTT. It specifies CASSGQGFYNRGEKLFF.

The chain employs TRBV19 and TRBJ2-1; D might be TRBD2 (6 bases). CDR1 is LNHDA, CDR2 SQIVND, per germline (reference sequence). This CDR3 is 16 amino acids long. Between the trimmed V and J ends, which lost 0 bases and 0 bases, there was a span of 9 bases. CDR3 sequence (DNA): TGTGCCAGTAGTATAGATAGCGGACGCTCCTACAATGAGCAGTTCTTC. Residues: CASSIDSGRSYNEQFF.